These T cell receptor beta chains were read from a single sample in a study of blood T cell repertoires in COVID-19. Profiled with immunoSEQ multiplex PCR; TCRdb holds only in-frame clones, not every one. The data contain over 100,000 clones, approximately 86% of them singletons. Sample: peripheral blood. The receptors derive from a woman in her forties or fifties with COVID-19, enrolled during active disease. The CDR3 runs from the conserved cysteine through the conserved F or W. Each record gives: D gene, V gene, J gene, clone size, CDR3 DNA, CDR3 protein. D genes are given only for firm matches. Clone size appears in some rows only: once, few, many, or a class for an expanded clone.

d_call: -; v_call: TRBV11-2; j_call: TRBJ2-6; clone_size: -; cdr3_nt: TGTGCCAGCAGCTTGACAGGAGCGGTTGGGGCCAACGTCCTGACTTTC; cdr3_aa: CASSLTGAVGANVLTF
d_call: -; v_call: TRBV27; j_call: TRBJ1-1; clone_size: -; cdr3_nt: TGTGCCAGCAGGTCAACAAGGAACACTGAAGCTTTCTTT; cdr3_aa: CASRSTRNTEAFF
d_call: -; v_call: TRBV19; j_call: TRBJ2-1; clone_size: -; cdr3_nt: TGTGCCAGCGCAGGGGACCCGCCCTACAATGAGCAGTTCTTC; cdr3_aa: CASAGDPPYNEQFF
d_call: -; v_call: TRBV28; j_call: TRBJ2-1; clone_size: -; cdr3_nt: TGTGCCAGCAGTCTTCCCGGTTACAATGAGCAGTTCTTC; cdr3_aa: CASSLPGYNEQFF
d_call: TRBD1; v_call: TRBV19; j_call: TRBJ1-5; clone_size: -; cdr3_nt: TGTGCCAGTAGCGAACAGGGGGCCCCATCAAATCAGCCCCAGCATTTT; cdr3_aa: CASSEQGAPSNQPQHF
d_call: -; v_call: TRBV7-3; j_call: TRBJ2-3; clone_size: -; cdr3_nt: TGTGCCAGCAGCCCCACCTTAGGGGTCGGAGATACGCAGTATTTT; cdr3_aa: CASSPTLGVGDTQYF
d_call: -; v_call: TRBV6-5; j_call: TRBJ2-7; clone_size: -; cdr3_nt: TGTGCCACGCAAGACATTTTCACCTACGAGCAGTACTTC; cdr3_aa: CATQDIFTYEQYF
d_call: -; v_call: TRBV7-2; j_call: TRBJ1-5; clone_size: once; cdr3_nt: TGTGCCAGCAGCTTAGGCATAGGCAATCAGCCCCAGCATTTT; cdr3_aa: CASSLGIGNQPQHF
d_call: -; v_call: TRBV27; j_call: TRBJ1-6; clone_size: -; cdr3_nt: TGTGCCAGCAGAATCCGCCGACAAGAGACGAATTCACCCCTCCACTTT; cdr3_aa: CASRIRRQETNSPLHF
d_call: TRBD1; v_call: TRBV7-2; j_call: TRBJ2-1; clone_size: -; cdr3_nt: TGTGCCAGCAGCTTAGCTTCGACAGGGTTTGAGCAGTTCTTC; cdr3_aa: CASSLASTGFEQFF